This T cell receptor beta chain is drawn from a study of shared clonotypes between healthy human individuals. Overall study context: CD4 naive cells filled three plates per donor, CD4 memory three, CD8 naive two and CD8 memory one.

TCRdb's table, derived via immunoSEQ multiplex PCR, lists solely in-frame clones and lacks some. This table holds 740,000 or so clones, 73% found once. The CDR3 has 14 residues. The germline V gene has CDR1 SEHNR and CDR2 FQNEAQ (reference sequence). V dropped 2 bases and J dropped 2 bases, with 6 bases sitting between them. The genes are TRBV7-9 and TRBJ2-2; D call uncertain. Material: memory CD4+ T cells sorted from blood. Documented subset: CD45RA-negative fraction. The clonotype originates from a woman aged 25 to 45 in good health. The CDR3: CASSLLPNTGELFF. In DNA form, the CDR3 reads TGTGCCAGCAGCTTATTACCTAACACCGGGGAGCTGTTTTTT.